A selection of T cell receptor beta chains follows, all from one sample in a study of blood T cell repertoires in COVID-19. Produced via immunoSEQ multiplex PCR; TCRdb's table is partial and in-frame only. The sample yields about 80,000 clones, approximately 88% seen once. Sequencing was done on a sample of peripheral blood. These receptors were collected from a woman of 80 years or more with acute or convalescent COVID-19. The CDR3 runs from the conserved cysteine through the conserved F or W. A D gene is named only where the DNA matches it firmly. Size values are once, few and many counts, or a class for expanded clones, and some rows have none.

TRBV15	NA	medium-sized	15	TRBJ1-5	TGTGCCACCAGCACTACAGGTCGCTCTCATCAGCCCCAGCATTTT	CATSTTGRSHQPQHF
TRBV13	NA	once	15	TRBJ2-7	TGTGCCAGCAGCCCCTCCCCACTCAGGGACTACGAGCAGTACTTC	CASSPSPLRDYEQYF
TRBV29-1	TRBD1	NA	15	TRBJ1-4	TGCAGCGTTGCCACCCCGGGACAGGGGAATGAAAAACTGTTTTTT	CSVATPGQGNEKLFF
TRBV19	TRBD1	NA	18	TRBJ1-5	TGTGCCAGTAGTATCACGGACAGGGGCCCCGGGGGCAATCAGCCCCAGCATTTT	CASSITDRGPGGNQPQHF
TRBV7-9	NA	NA	11	TRBJ2-7	TGTGCCAGCAGCTCCATCCACGAGCAGTACTTC	CASSSIHEQYF
TRBV19	NA	NA	14	TRBJ1-1	TGTGCCAGTAGTATCGGAGCAGCCAACACTGAAGCTTTCTTT	CASSIGAANTEAFF
TRBV6-5	NA	NA	11	TRBJ1-1	TGTGCCAGCAGCCTGGACTTTGAAGCTTTCTTT	CASSLDFEAFF
TRBV9	TRBD1	NA	15	TRBJ1-1	TGTGCCAGCAGCGTAGTGACAGGGTTCAACACTGAAGCTTTCTTT	CASSVVTGFNTEAFF
TRBV2	TRBD2	NA	11	TRBJ2-1	TGTGCCAGCAGTAGGACTAGCGGGGGATTCTTC	CASSRTSGGFF
TRBV6-2/TRBV6-3	TRBD2	NA	12	TRBJ2-1	TGTGCCAGCAGTAGCGGGAGGGGTGAGCAGTTCTTC	CASSSGRGEQFF
TRBV18	TRBD2	NA	15	TRBJ2-1	TGTGCCAGCTCACCACGCCGGGACTACTACAATGAGCAGTTCTTC	CASSPRRDYYNEQFF
TRBV6-5	TRBD2	NA	15	TRBJ2-5	TGTGCCAGCAATAGCGGGGGGCATATCCAAGAGACCCAGTACTTC	CASNSGGHIQETQYF
TRBV7-2	TRBD1	NA	14	TRBJ1-2	TGTGCCAGCAGCTTCGGGACAGGAAGCTATGGCTACACCTTC	CASSFGTGSYGYTF
TRBV14	NA	NA	14	TRBJ2-1	TGTGCCAGCAGCCCCGAGCAGGTCAGTGGTGAGCAGTTCTTC	CASSPEQVSGEQFF
TRBV7-6	NA	NA	15	TRBJ2-1	TGTGCCAGCAGCTCCCCCGAGGGTCTCGTTGGTGAGCAGTTCTTC	CASSSPEGLVGEQFF
TRBV3-1/TRBV3-2	TRBD1	NA	15	TRBJ1-1	TGTGCCAGCAGCCAAATCCGACAGGGTTCCAGTGAAGCTTTCTTT	CASSQIRQGSSEAFF
TRBV19	TRBD1	NA	15	TRBJ2-7	TGTGCCAGCACTCGCTCGGACAGGGGAAATGACGAGCAGTACTTC	CASTRSDRGNDEQYF
TRBV4-3	TRBD2	NA	15	TRBJ2-1	TGCGCCAGCAGCCATGATCTTAGCGGGGGGGGCGCAAAGTTCTTC	CASSHDLSGGGAKFF
TRBV5-1	TRBD1	NA	15	TRBJ2-2	TGCGCCAGCAGCACCGGGACAGGGGGCACCGGGGAGCTGTTTTTT	CASSTGTGGTGELFF
TRBV19	TRBD2	NA	13	TRBJ2-1	TGTGCCAGTAGTTTGTCTAGCGGGGATGAGCAGTTCTTC	CASSLSSGDEQFF
TRBV20-1	TRBD2	NA	14	TRBJ2-3	TGCAGTGCTAGTCAGGGACTAGCGACAGATACGCAGTATTTT	CSASQGLATDTQYF
TRBV30	NA	NA	18	TRBJ2-7	TGTGCCTGGAGTGCGGGGAGTGGAGTTCAAAGTGGATGGTACGAGCAGTACTTC	CAWSAGSGVQSGWYEQYF
TRBV12-3/TRBV12-4	NA	NA	13	TRBJ2-5	TGTGCCAGCAGTTTTGAGGGTAGAGAGACCCAGTACTTC	CASSFEGRETQYF
TRBV19	NA	NA	14	TRBJ1-2	TGTGCCAGTAGTATAGATCGGTTGAACTATGGCTACACCTTC	CASSIDRLNYGYTF
TRBV5-1	TRBD2	NA	14	TRBJ2-1	TGCGCCAGCAGCCTGACTAGCGGAGGGGGTGAGCAGTTCTTC	CASSLTSGGGEQFF
TRBV30	TRBD1	NA	15	TRBJ1-4	TGTGCCTGGGGAAAGGGGACAGTGAATAATGAAAAACTGTTTTTT	CAWGKGTVNNEKLFF
TRBV5-6	NA	few	16	TRBJ2-2	TGTGCCAGCAGCCCACCTTCGCTAGCGAACACCGGGGAGCTGTTTTTT	CASSPPSLANTGELFF
TRBV4-3	TRBD1	once	16	TRBJ2-6	TGCGCCAGCAGCCAAGAAGGGGGCGCTGGGGCCAACGTCCTGACTTTC	CASSQEGGAGANVLTF
TRBV27	TRBD1	NA	13	TRBJ1-2	TGTGCCAGCACCAAAACAGGGGACCGGGGCTACACCTTC	CASTKTGDRGYTF
TRBV5-1	NA	NA	17	TRBJ2-1	TGCGCCAGCAGCTCAGAGCGGGCAGTCGACTCCTACAATGAGCAGTTCTTC	CASSSERAVDSYNEQFF
TRBV6-1	NA	NA	15	TRBJ1-5	TGTGCCAGCAGTGAGGTGGGGCTAGTCAATCAGCCCCAGCATTTT	CASSEVGLVNQPQHF
TRBV4-2	NA	NA	14	TRBJ2-2	TGTGCCAGCAGCCCCCAGGGGTCCACCGGGGAGCTGTTTTTT	CASSPQGSTGELFF
TRBV27	TRBD1	NA	14	TRBJ1-2	TGTGCCAGCAGTTTATCCGGGACAGGCGGTGGCTACACCTTC	CASSLSGTGGGYTF
TRBV28	TRBD1	NA	14	TRBJ1-6	TGTGCCAGCAGCACAGGGGCCTATAATTCACCCCTCCACTTT	CASSTGAYNSPLHF
TRBV6-5	NA	NA	14	TRBJ2-7	TGTGCCAGCAGTACTCCCAGGGTCGGCTACGAGCAGTACTTC	CASSTPRVGYEQYF
TRBV18	TRBD1	NA	16	TRBJ1-5	TGTGCCAGCTCACCGATAGGGACAGGTTCGTATCAGCCCCAGCATTTT	CASSPIGTGSYQPQHF
TRBV30	NA	NA	16	TRBJ2-6	TGTGCCTGGAGTCCCCCCTCCGTCTCTGGGGCCAACGTCCTGACTTTC	CAWSPPSVSGANVLTF
TRBV27	NA	NA	16	TRBJ1-2	TGTGCCAGCCCTAAGGAACGTTTCGGAGGGAACTATGGCTACACCTTC	CASPKERFGGNYGYTF
TRBV6-1	NA	NA	16	TRBJ1-5	TGTGCCAGCAGTGAAGCGAGGTCAGGGTTCAATGAGCCCCAGCATTTT	CASSEARSGFNEPQHF
TRBV19	TRBD1	NA	16	TRBJ1-5	TGTGCCAGTAGTGCCCCGGGACAGGGGGACAATCAGCCCCAGCATTTT	CASSAPGQGDNQPQHF
TRBV11-2	NA	NA	13	TRBJ1-2	TGTGCCAGCAGCTTAATCCTAAACTATGGCTACACCTTC	CASSLILNYGYTF
TRBV29-1	TRBD1	NA	13	TRBJ1-2	TGCAGCGATTCCGGGACAGGGGGCAGGAGCTACACCTTC	CSDSGTGGRSYTF
TRBV19	TRBD1	NA	14	TRBJ2-7	TGTGCCAGTAGTAAGGGACAGCCTGTTATAGAGCAGTACTTC	CASSKGQPVIEQYF
TRBV6-1	NA	once	15	TRBJ1-3	TGTGCCAGCAGTGAAGCTGGCAGCTCTGGAAACACCATATATTTT	CASSEAGSSGNTIYF
TRBV5-6	TRBD2	NA	15	TRBJ2-4	TGTGCCAGCAGCTCGCTACTAGCGGACAAAAACATTCAGTACTTC	CASSSLLADKNIQYF
TRBV18	NA	NA	12	TRBJ2-7	TGTGCCAGCTCAGGCATTGCCTACGAGCAGTACTTC	CASSGIAYEQYF